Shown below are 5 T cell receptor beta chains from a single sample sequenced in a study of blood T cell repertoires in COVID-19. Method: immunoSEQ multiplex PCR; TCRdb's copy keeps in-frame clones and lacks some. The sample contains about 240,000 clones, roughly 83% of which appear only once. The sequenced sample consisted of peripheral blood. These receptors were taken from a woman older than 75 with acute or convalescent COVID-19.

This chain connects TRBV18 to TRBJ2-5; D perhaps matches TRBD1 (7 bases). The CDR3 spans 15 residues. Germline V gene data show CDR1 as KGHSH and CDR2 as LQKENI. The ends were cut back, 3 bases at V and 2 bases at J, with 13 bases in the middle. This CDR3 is CASSPVRGTQETQYF. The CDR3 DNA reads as TGTGCCAGCTCACCGGTCAGGGGGACTCAAGAGACCCAGTACTTC.

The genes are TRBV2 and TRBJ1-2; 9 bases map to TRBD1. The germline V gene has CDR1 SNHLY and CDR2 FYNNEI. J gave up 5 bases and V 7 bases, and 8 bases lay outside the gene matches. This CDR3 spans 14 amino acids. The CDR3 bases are TGTGCCAGCACTCCCCTGGGGACAGGGTATGGCTACACCTTC. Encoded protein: CASTPLGTGYGYTF.

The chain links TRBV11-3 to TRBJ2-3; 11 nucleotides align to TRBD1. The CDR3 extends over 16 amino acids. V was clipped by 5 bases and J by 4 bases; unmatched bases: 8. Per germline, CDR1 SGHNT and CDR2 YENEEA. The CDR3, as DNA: TGTGCCAGCAGCCAAGGACAGGGGGCGCTTCCAGATACGCAGTATTTT. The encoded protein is CASSQGQGALPDTQYF.

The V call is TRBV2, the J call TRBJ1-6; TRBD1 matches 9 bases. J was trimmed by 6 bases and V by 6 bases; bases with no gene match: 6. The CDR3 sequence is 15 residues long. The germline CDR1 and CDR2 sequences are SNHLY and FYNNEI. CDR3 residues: CASRIGQGSNSPLHF. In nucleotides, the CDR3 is TGTGCCAGCAGAATCGGACAGGGGTCTAATTCACCCCTCCACTTT. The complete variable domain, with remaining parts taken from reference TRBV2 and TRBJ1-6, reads EPEVTQTPSHQVTQMGQEVILRCVPISNHLYFYWYRQILGQKVEFLVSFYNNEISEKSEIFDDQFSVERPDGSNFTLKIRSTKLEDSAMYFCASRIGQGSNSPLHFGNGTRLTVT.

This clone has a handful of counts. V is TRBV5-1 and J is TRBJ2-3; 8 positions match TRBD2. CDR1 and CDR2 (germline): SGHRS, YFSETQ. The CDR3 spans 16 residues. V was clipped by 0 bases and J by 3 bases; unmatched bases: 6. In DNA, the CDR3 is TGCGCCAGCAGCTTGGTAATAGCGGGGCTTACAGATACGCAGTATTTT. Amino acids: CASSLVIAGLTDTQYF.